The entry that follows covers one T cell receptor (beta chain) sequence. TCRdb redid the calling of the RACE reads with MiXCR, one entry per CDR3 protein. Of approximately 90,000 distinct CDR3 sequences in the sample, 12% are singletons; the top ten hold approximately 2.1%. Time point: patch test 1, 2 weeks after DPC sensitization. Treatment: therapeutic diphenylcyclopropenone sensitization with weekly scalp DPC. This specimen belongs to a study of human T cells and chemical hapten exposure. Turning to the study itself: Patches that contained 0.01% DPC were applied to the upper back and read at 6 days. Largely, small differences in pooled library volume made per-sample TCR yields vary.

The V segment lost 9 bases and the J segment 4 bases; nucleotides outside the gene matches: 15. The V gene's germline CDR1 is WNHNN and CDR2 SYGVQD (reference sequence). This CDR3 has 16 amino acids. This chain connects TRBV10-1 to TRBJ2-3, with 8 bases matching TRBD2. The sample in question was whole blood, obtained in connection with sensitization to the hapten diphenylcyclopropenone (DPC). The clonotype originates from a woman aged 40 to 49 with alopecia areata. Some clones in this sample may be carry-over from other donors' samples. As DNA, the CDR3 is TGCGCCAGGGGACCGGTAGCGGGAAGGATGCCAGATACGCAGTATTTT. Translation: CARGPVAGRMPDTQYF.